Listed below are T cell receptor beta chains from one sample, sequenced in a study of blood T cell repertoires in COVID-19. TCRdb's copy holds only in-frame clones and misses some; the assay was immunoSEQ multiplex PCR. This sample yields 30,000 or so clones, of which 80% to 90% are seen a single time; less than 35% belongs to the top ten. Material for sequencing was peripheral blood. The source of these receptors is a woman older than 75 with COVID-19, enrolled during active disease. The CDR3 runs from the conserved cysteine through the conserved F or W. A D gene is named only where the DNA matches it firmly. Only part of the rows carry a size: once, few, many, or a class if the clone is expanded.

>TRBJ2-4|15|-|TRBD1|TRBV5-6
CASSTDGTGGFIQYF
TGTGCCAGCAGCACAGACGGGACAGGGGGCTTCATTCAGTACTTC
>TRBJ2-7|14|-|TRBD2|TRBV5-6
CASSEGTSGYEQYF
TGTGCCAGCAGCGAAGGGACTAGCGGGTACGAGCAGTACTTC
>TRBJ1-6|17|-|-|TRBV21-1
CASSKGRGDFVDSPLHF
TGTGCCAGCAGCAAGGGTCGGGGGGATTTTGTGGATTCACCCCTCCACTTT
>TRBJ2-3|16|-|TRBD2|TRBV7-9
CASSLMGLEFGDTQYF
TGTGCCAGCAGCTTAATGGGACTAGAGTTTGGAGATACGCAGTATTTT
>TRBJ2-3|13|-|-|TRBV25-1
CASSPVGADTQYF
TGTGCCAGCAGCCCGGTTGGAGCAGATACGCAGTATTTT
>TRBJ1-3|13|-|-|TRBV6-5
CASGEGTGNTIYF
TGTGCCAGTGGGGAGGGTACCGGAAACACCATATATTTT
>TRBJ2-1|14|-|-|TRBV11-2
CASSSPTGYNEQFF
TGTGCCAGCAGCTCGCCGACAGGTTACAATGAGCAGTTCTTC
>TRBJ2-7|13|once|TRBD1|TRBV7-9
CASSLDRGTEQYF
TGTGCCAGCAGCTTGGACAGGGGCACCGAGCAGTACTTC
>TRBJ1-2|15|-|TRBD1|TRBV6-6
CASIRQGGANYGYTF
TGTGCCAGCATTAGACAGGGGGGAGCTAACTATGGCTACACCTTC
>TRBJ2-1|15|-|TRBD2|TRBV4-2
CASSRGTSGYNEQFF
TGTGCCAGCAGCCGGGGGACTAGCGGATACAATGAGCAGTTCTTC